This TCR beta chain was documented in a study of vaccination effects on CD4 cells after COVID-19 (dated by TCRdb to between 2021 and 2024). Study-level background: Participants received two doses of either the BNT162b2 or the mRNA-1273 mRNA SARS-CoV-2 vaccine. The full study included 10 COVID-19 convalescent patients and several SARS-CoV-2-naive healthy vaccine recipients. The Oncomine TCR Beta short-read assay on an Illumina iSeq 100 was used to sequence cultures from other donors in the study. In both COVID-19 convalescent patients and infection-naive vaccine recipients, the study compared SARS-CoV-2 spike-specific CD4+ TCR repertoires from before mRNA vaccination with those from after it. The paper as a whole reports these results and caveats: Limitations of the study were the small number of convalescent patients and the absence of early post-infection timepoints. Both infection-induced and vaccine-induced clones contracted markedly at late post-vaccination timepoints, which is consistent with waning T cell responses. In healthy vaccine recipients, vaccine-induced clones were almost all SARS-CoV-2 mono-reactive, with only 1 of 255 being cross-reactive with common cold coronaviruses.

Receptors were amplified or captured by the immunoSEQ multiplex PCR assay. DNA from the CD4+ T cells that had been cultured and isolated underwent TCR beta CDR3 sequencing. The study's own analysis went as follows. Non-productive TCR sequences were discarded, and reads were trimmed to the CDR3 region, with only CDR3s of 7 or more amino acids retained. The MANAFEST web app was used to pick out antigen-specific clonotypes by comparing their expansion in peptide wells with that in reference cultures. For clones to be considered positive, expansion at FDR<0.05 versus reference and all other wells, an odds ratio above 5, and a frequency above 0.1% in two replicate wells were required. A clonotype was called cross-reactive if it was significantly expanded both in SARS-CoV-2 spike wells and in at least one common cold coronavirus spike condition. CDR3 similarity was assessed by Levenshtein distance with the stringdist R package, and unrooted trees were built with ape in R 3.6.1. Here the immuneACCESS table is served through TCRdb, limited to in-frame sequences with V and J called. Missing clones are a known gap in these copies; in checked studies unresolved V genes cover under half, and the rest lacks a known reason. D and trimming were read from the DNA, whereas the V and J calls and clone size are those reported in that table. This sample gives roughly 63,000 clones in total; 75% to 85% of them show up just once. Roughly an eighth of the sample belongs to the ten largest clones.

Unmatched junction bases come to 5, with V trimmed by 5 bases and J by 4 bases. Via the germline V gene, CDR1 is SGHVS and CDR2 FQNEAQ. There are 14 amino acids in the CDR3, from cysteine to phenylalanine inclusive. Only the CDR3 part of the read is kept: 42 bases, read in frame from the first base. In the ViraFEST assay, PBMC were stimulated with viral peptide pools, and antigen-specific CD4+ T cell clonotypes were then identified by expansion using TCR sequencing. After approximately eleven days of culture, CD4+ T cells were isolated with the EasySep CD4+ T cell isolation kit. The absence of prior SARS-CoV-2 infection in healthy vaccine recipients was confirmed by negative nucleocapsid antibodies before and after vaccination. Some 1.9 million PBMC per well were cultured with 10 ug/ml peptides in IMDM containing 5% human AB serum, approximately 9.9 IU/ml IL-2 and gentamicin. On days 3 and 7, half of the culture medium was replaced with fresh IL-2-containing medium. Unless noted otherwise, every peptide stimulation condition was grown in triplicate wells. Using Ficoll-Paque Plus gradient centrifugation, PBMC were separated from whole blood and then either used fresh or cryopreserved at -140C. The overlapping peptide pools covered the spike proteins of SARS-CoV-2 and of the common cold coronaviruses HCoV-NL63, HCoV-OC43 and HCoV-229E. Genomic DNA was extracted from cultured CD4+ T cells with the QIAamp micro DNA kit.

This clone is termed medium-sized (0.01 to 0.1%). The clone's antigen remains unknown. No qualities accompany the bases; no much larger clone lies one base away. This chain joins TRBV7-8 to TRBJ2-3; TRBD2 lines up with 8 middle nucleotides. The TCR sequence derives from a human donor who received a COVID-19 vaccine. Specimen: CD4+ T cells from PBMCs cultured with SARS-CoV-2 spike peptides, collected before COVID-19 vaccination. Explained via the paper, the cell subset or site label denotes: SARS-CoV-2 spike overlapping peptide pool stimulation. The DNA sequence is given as TGTGCCAGCAGCCCTACGGGGGGGGCAGATACGCAGTATTTT. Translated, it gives CASSPTGGADTQYF.